These T cell receptor beta chains were read from a single sample in a study of blood T cells in healthy people across ages. TCRdb re-called the 5' RACE reads with MiXCR, one entry per CDR3 protein. The table includes a few hundred thousand distinct CDR3 sequences, about half detected once. Sequencing used blood. These receptors all come from a man aged 55 to 70 in good health. The CDR3 runs from the conserved cysteine through the conserved F or W. The D gene is left open where the match is weak. Only part of the rows carry a size: once, few, many, or a class if the clone is expanded.

cdr3_nt,cdr3_aa,cdr3_length,j_call,v_call,clone_size,d_call
TGTGCCAGTAAATCGTTGGGGGTCGTCGAGACCCAGTACTTC,CASKSLGVVETQYF,14,TRBJ2-5,TRBV6-5,few,-
TGTGCCAGCAGTTACTTGGAGTGGTACGAGCAGTACTTC,CASSYLEWYEQYF,13,TRBJ2-7,TRBV2,-,-
TGCAGTGCTAGATCTAGCGGGGGCTACGAGCAGTACTTC,CSARSSGGYEQYF,13,TRBJ2-7,TRBV20-1,-,TRBD2
TGCGCCAGCAGGGCCGGGACAGGAGGGGATGAGCAGTTCTTC,CASRAGTGGDEQFF,14,TRBJ2-1,TRBV5-1,-,TRBD1
TGTGCCAGCAGTGTCCCCCTACTCCAAGAGACCCAGTACTTC,CASSVPLLQETQYF,14,TRBJ2-5,TRBV6-5,once,-
TGTGCCAGCAGCTCCCCCGTGGGGGTGAGGCAGTTCTTC,CASSSPVGVRQFF,13,TRBJ2-1,TRBV11-2,few,-
TGCAGTGCTAGAGGGATTGGGCAGGGCTACGAGCAGTACTTC,CSARGIGQGYEQYF,14,TRBJ2-7,TRBV20-1,-,-
TGTGCCAGCAGTGACTCTTCACGTAATCACAATGAGCAGTTCTTC,CASSDSSRNHNEQFF,15,TRBJ2-1,TRBV6-4,many,-
TGTGCCAGCAACATCCAGGGGCGGTACCAAGAGACCCAGTACTTC,CASNIQGRYQETQYF,15,TRBJ2-5,TRBV28,-,-
TGTGCCAGCAGTGAGGGGGGCTTAGTTTCACCCCTCCACTTT,CASSEGGLVSPLHF,14,TRBJ1-6,TRBV2,-,-
TGTGCCAGCAGTGACCCAGGAGGTCGGCGCGAGCAGTACTTC,CASSDPGGRREQYF,14,TRBJ2-7,TRBV7-2,-,-
TGTGCCAGCAGTTATTCCACTCCGGGACAGGGACCCTCCGAGCAGTACTTC,CASSYSTPGQGPSEQYF,17,TRBJ2-7,TRBV6-5,-,TRBD1
TGCAGCGTTGAGGGCGGGGGAAGCACTGAAGCTTTCTTT,CSVEGGGSTEAFF,13,TRBJ1-1,TRBV29-1,few,-
TGTGCCAGCAGCTTATTCCTAGCGGGAGAGGGTGAGCAGTTCTTC,CASSLFLAGEGEQFF,15,TRBJ2-1,TRBV7-9,-,TRBD2
TGTGCCACCAGCAGAGATCTTAGCAATCAGCCCCAGCATTTT,CATSRDLSNQPQHF,14,TRBJ1-5,TRBV15,-,-
TGTGCCAGCACCGGGACAGAGACCAATGAGCAGTTCTTC,CASTGTETNEQFF,13,TRBJ2-1,TRBV6-2/TRBV6-3,-,TRBD1
TGCGCCAGCACTCGTACCTACGAGCAGTACTTC,CASTRTYEQYF,11,TRBJ2-7,TRBV7-2,-,-
TGTGCCAGCAGCCAATATGGGGGAGGTGACTACAATGAGCAGTTCTTC,CASSQYGGGDYNEQFF,16,TRBJ2-1,TRBV3-1,-,-
TGCAGTGCGTGGGTTAGCGGCAACAATGAGCAGTACTTC,CSAWVSGNNEQYF,13,TRBJ2-7,TRBV20-1,-,-
TGCAGTGCTAGAGATCCTGGCGGGAGGGGAGATACGCAGTATTTT,CSARDPGGRGDTQYF,15,TRBJ2-3,TRBV20-1,-,TRBD2
TGTGCCATCAGTGAGAACCGGGACGAGACCCAGTACTTC,CAISENRDETQYF,13,TRBJ2-5,TRBV10-3,once,-
TGTGCCAGCAGCCTGGACTTAGCTGGGGAGACCCAGTACTTC,CASSLDLAGETQYF,14,TRBJ2-5,TRBV27,few,-
TGTGCCAGCAGGACCGGGCGGGGCGGTAGTGGTACGCAGTATTTT,CASRTGRGGSGTQYF,15,TRBJ2-3,TRBV9,few,-
TGTGCCAGCAGGCCGGGACAGGGGCCTATCGAGCAGTACTTC,CASRPGQGPIEQYF,14,TRBJ2-7,TRBV6-2/TRBV6-3,-,TRBD1
TGTGCCAGCAGCCGTGGGACTATCGGGGAGAATGAGCAGTTCTTC,CASSRGTIGENEQFF,15,TRBJ2-1,TRBV7-2,few,TRBD2
TGTGCCTGGAGACTATCGGGAGATACGCAGTATTTT,CAWRLSGDTQYF,12,TRBJ2-3,TRBV30,-,-
TGCGCCAGCAAAGAATTAAGCTCCTACGAGCAGTACTTC,CASKELSSYEQYF,13,TRBJ2-7,TRBV5-1,few,-
TGTGCCAGCAGCGACGGGCAGGGTTTCACTAACTATGGCTACACCTTC,CASSDGQGFTNYGYTF,16,TRBJ1-2,TRBV14,-,-
TGCAGCGTTGGTCTAGCGGGAAACCGAGGTGAGCAGTTCTTC,CSVGLAGNRGEQFF,14,TRBJ2-1,TRBV29-1,few,TRBD2
TGTGCCAGCAGCTCTGACTCTCGCCTGAACACAGATACGCAGTATTTT,CASSSDSRLNTDTQYF,16,TRBJ2-3,TRBV7-2,-,-
TGTGCCAGCAGCTTAGGGAGCCTAACGGACCCGTACTTC,CASSLGSLTDPYF,13,TRBJ2-7,TRBV7-2,few,-
TGTGCCAGCAGCCTTCCGGGACAGGAGTTATACGAGCAGTACTTC,CASSLPGQELYEQYF,15,TRBJ2-7,TRBV7-2,-,TRBD1
TGTGCCAGCAGCACTGGGGACAGCGTGGGGGAGCAGTACTTC,CASSTGDSVGEQYF,14,TRBJ2-5,TRBV7-2,-,TRBD1
TGTGCCAGCAGCCTAGGCGGGGGGCGAGGGAATGAGCAGTTCTTC,CASSLGGGRGNEQFF,15,TRBJ2-1,TRBV9,few,TRBD2
TGTGCCGGCAGTCCAGGGACCGCCGTTATGCAGTACTTC,CAGSPGTAVMQYF,13,TRBJ2-5,TRBV12-3/TRBV12-4,-,-
TGTGCCAGCAGTTTATTGGGGACAGGGGTCTACGAGCAGTACTTC,CASSLLGTGVYEQYF,15,TRBJ2-7,TRBV28,-,TRBD1
TGCAGTGCTAGTATGTCTCTCCAGAGCTCCTACAATGAGCAGTTCTTC,CSASMSLQSSYNEQFF,16,TRBJ2-1,TRBV20-1,-,-
TGTGCCAGCAGGCGCCCCGGGCAGCCCCAGCATTTT,CASRRPGQPQHF,12,TRBJ1-5,TRBV28,few,-
TGCAGCGCGTCCACGGACAGGGCAGCCAAAAACATTCAGTACTTC,CSASTDRAAKNIQYF,15,TRBJ2-4,TRBV29-1,many,TRBD1
TGTGCCAGCAGCTTAGCAGGGGGAAACAATGAGCAGTTCTTC,CASSLAGGNNEQFF,14,TRBJ2-1,TRBV7-2,few,-
TGTGCCATCAGTACCCCAGTAGGCCAAGAGACCCAGTACTTC,CAISTPVGQETQYF,14,TRBJ2-5,TRBV10-3,-,-
TGTGCCAGCAGTCAGCAGGGCTACGAGCAGTACTTC,CASSQQGYEQYF,12,TRBJ2-7,TRBV5-1,few,-
TGTGCCAGCAGTCCAGGACAGGGGGGAAGAACCGGGGAGCTGTTTTTT,CASSPGQGGRTGELFF,16,TRBJ2-2,TRBV27,-,TRBD1
TGTGCCAGCAGCTTAGGTCCGGGAGGCCTCTACGAGCAGTACTTC,CASSLGPGGLYEQYF,15,TRBJ2-7,TRBV7-2,-,TRBD2
TGTGCCAGCAGTGACTCGGCGGGGGGGCGTATGAATGAGCAGTTCTTC,CASSDSAGGRMNEQFF,16,TRBJ2-1,TRBV6-4,-,TRBD2
TGTGCCAGCAGCCCCTGGACTAGCGATAATGAGCAGTACTTC,CASSPWTSDNEQYF,14,TRBJ2-5,TRBV7-2,-,TRBD2
TGTGCCAGCAGCCCACGGTCTAAGGGCTACACCTTC,CASSPRSKGYTF,12,TRBJ1-2,TRBV6-5,-,-
TGCGCCAGCACAGGGAGCTCCTATAATTCACCCCTCCACTTT,CASTGSSYNSPLHF,14,TRBJ1-6,TRBV5-1,-,-